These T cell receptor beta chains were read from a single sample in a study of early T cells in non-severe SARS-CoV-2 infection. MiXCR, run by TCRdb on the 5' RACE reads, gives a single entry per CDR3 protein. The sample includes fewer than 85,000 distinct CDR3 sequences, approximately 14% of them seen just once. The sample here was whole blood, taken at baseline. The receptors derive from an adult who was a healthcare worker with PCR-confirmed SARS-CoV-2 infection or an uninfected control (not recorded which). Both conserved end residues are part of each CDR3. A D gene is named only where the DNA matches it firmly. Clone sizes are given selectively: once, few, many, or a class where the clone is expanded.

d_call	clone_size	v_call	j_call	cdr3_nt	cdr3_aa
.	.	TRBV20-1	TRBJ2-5	TGCAGTGCTAGAGATTCTTCAGGGCAAGAGACCCAGTACTTC	CSARDSSGQETQYF
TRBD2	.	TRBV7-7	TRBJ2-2	TGTGCCAGCAGCTACGGACTAGCGGGAGGGACCGGGGAGCTGTTTTTT	CASSYGLAGGTGELFF
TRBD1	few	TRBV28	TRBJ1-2	TGTGCCAGCAGATTCGAGGGGGCGGCGAACTATGGCTACACCTTC	CASRFEGAANYGYTF
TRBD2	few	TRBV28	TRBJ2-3	TGTGCCAGCAGATGGGGGGGTCGCACAGATACGCAGTATTTT	CASRWGGRTDTQYF
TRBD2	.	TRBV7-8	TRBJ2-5	TGTGCCAGCAGCCCCGAGGCTAGCGGCTCCTTAGGGACCCAGTACTTC	CASSPEASGSLGTQYF
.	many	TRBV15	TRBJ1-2	TGTGCCACCAGCAGAGAGCTTCGTTCTTCCTATGGCTACACCTTC	CATSRELRSSYGYTF
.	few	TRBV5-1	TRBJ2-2	TGCGCCAGCAGCTTAGACGGAAAGAACACCGGGGAGCTGTTTTTT	CASSLDGKNTGELFF
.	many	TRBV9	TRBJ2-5	TGTGCCAGCAGCGTAGCTCCCCCTCCGGGAGAGACCCAGTACTTC	CASSVAPPPGETQYF
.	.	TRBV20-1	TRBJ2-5	TGCAGTGCTAGCCCGACAGGAGAGACCCAGTACTTC	CSASPTGETQYF
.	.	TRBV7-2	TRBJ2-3	TGTGCCAGCAGCCACGACTACCTTAGCACAGATACGCAGTATTTT	CASSHDYLSTDTQYF
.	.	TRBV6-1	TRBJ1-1	TGTGCCAGCAGGACATCCTGGGGGACTGAAGCTTTCTTT	CASRTSWGTEAFF
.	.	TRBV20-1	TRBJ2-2	TGCAGTGCTAGCAGTTACGGGGAGCTGTTTTTT	CSASSYGELFF
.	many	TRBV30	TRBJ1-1	TGTGCCTGGATCCAGGGAGAAAGGACTGAAGCTTTCTTT	CAWIQGERTEAFF
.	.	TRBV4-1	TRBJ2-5	TGCGCCAGCAGCCAGGGTAGAGAACAGCTACGACAAGAGACCCAGTACTTC	CASSQGREQLRQETQYF
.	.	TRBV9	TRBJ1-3	TGTGCCAGCAGCGTAGCCTCCATTTCTGGAAACACCATATATTTT	CASSVASISGNTIYF
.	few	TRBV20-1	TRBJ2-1	TGCAGTGCTAGAGATCTATCTAGCTCCTACAATGAGCAGTTCTTC	CSARDLSSSYNEQFF
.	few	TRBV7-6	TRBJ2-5	TGTGCCAGCAGCTCGTACCAAGAGACCCAGTACTTC	CASSSYQETQYF
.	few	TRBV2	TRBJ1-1	TGTGCCAGCACCCGGGAGGTAGAAGCTTTCTTT	CASTREVEAFF
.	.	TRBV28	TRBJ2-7	TGTGCCAGCAGTCGAGGACGAGGCCACGAGCAGTACTTC	CASSRGRGHEQYF
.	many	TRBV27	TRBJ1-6	TGTGCCAGCAGGACGACTGAGAATTCACCCCTCCACTTT	CASRTTENSPLHF
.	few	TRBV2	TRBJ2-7	TGTGCCAGCACCAGGGACGGCGACTCCTACGAGCAGTACTTC	CASTRDGDSYEQYF
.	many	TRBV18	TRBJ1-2	TGTGCCAGCTCACGAGGGGCGTCGACCTATGGCTACACCTTC	CASSRGASTYGYTF
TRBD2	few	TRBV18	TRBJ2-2	TGTGCCAGCTCACCACTAGCGGGAGAATTCGGGGAGCTGTTTTTT	CASSPLAGEFGELFF
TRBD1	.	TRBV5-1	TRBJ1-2	TGCGCCAGCAGCTTTTCAACCGGGACAGCTAACTATGGCTACACCTTC	CASSFSTGTANYGYTF
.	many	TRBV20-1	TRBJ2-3	TGCAGTGCTAGGGTTCCGGGACTCCCAATGGATACGCAGTATTTT	CSARVPGLPMDTQYF
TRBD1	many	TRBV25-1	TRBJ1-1	TGTGCCAGCAGCACAGGGGCCTGGAACACTGAAGCTTTCTTT	CASSTGAWNTEAFF
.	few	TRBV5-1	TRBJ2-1	TGCGCCAGCAGTCCCTTACAGCTAAATGAGCAGTTCTTC	CASSPLQLNEQFF
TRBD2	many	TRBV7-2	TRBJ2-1	TGTGCCAGCAGCCCAGCTAGCGGGAGAGGAGAGCAGTTCTTC	CASSPASGRGEQFF
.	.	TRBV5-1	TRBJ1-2	TGCGCCAGCAGCTTTGGAGGGAACTATGGCTACACCTTC	CASSFGGNYGYTF
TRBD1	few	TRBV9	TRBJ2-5	TGTGCCAGCAGCGAGGGGGCGGCCCAGGGGACCCAGTACTTC	CASSEGAAQGTQYF
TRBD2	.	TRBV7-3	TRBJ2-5	TGTGCCAGCAGCTTAGGCGGGGGGCTGCCCGAGACCCAGTACTTC	CASSLGGGLPETQYF
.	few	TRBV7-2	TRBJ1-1	TGTGCCAGCAGCCCACGGAGGGGGAAGTATGACTCTGAAGCTTTCTTT	CASSPRRGKYDSEAFF
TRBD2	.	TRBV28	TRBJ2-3	TGTGCCAGCAGTTCCTGGACTAGCGGGAGTCAAGATACGCAGTATTTT	CASSSWTSGSQDTQYF
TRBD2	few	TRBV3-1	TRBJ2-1	TGTGCCAGCAGCCAGGGGCGGGAGTGGGGGAATGAGCAGTTCTTC	CASSQGREWGNEQFF
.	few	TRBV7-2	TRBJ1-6	TGTGCCAGCAGCTTAGGAGGTTTTAATTCACCCCTCCACTTT	CASSLGGFNSPLHF
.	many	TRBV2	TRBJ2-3	TGTGCCAGCAGTGAATACCGCAGGCGAACAGATACGCAGTATTTT	CASSEYRRRTDTQYF
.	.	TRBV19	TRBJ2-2	TGTGCCAGTAGATTCCTAGTGCCGAACACCGGGGAGCTGTTTTTT	CASRFLVPNTGELFF
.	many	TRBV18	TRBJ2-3	TGTGCCAGCAGCCCAAGCACAGATACGCAGTATTTT	CASSPSTDTQYF
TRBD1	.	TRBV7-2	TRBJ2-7	TGTGCCAGCAGAACTCCGGGACAGGGATCCTACGAGCAGTACTTC	CASRTPGQGSYEQYF
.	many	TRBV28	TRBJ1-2	TGTGCCAGCAGTCACCGACAGGTAGCTAACTATGGCTACACCTTC	CASSHRQVANYGYTF
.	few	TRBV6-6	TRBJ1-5	TGTGCCAGCAGTTACTCGAGAAGGGGCAATCAGCCCCAGCATTTT	CASSYSRRGNQPQHF
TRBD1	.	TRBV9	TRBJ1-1	TGTGCCAGCAGCGTGACAGGGTCCGGTACTGAAGCTTTCTTT	CASSVTGSGTEAFF
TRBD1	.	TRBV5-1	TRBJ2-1	TGCGCCAGCAGCTTCCTTTTTGGGGACAGCCCTAATGAGCAGTTCTTC	CASSFLFGDSPNEQFF
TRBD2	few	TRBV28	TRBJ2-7	TGTGCCAGCAGTTTGATACTAGCGGGAGGCGAGCAGTACTTC	CASSLILAGGEQYF
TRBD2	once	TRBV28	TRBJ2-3	TGTGTCGCCGGACAGGTTACTAGCGGGAGCGTTGAAGCTACGCAGTATTTT	CVAGQVTSGSVEATQYF
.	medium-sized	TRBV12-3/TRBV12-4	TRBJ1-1	TGTGCCAGCTCTAGGGCTAGGGCCGATGAAGCTTTCTTT	CASSRARADEAFF
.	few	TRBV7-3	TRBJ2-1	TGTGCCAGCAGCTTAACCTCGAGCTCCTACAATGAGCAGTTCTTC	CASSLTSSSYNEQFF
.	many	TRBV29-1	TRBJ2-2	TGCAGCGTTGGGGAAAAGGGAAACACCGGGGAGCTGTTTTTT	CSVGEKGNTGELFF
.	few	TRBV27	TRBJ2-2	TGTGCCAGCAGTTGGGCCGCGAACACCGGGGAGCTGTTTTTT	CASSWAANTGELFF
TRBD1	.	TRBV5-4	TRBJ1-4	TGTGCCAGCAGTTTTCGGACAGGGGAGAATGAAAAACTGTTTTTT	CASSFRTGENEKLFF
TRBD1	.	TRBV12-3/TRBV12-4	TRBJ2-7	TGTGCCAGCACTTCCGGGACAGGGTCCTACGAGCAGTACTTC	CASTSGTGSYEQYF
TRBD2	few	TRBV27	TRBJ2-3	TGTGCCAGCAGCCTTCTAGGCGGGGGGAGGACTAAAGATACGCAGTATTTT	CASSLLGGGRTKDTQYF
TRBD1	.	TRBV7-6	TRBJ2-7	TGTGCCAGCAGCTTCGGCCCGACAGGGATCCACGAGCAGTACTTC	CASSFGPTGIHEQYF
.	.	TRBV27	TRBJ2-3	TGTGCCAGCAGTCCCCCCCGGAGGTACACAGATACGCAGTATTTT	CASSPPRRYTDTQYF
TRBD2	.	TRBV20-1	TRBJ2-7	TGCAGTGCTCCAGCCAGCGGGAGGTACGAGCAGTACTTC	CSAPASGRYEQYF